Below are 5 T cell receptor beta chains sequenced from a single sample in a study of patients and donors after allogeneic stem cell transplantation. MiXCR was run by TCRdb on the RT-PCR reads, yielding one entry per CDR3 protein. Of some 960,000 distinct CDR3 sequences in the sample, 18% were seen once. The sequencing input was blood, either unsorted or a sorted T cell fraction (not recorded which). The source is a human donor who was either an allogeneic HSCT recipient or a stem cell or donor lymphocyte infusion donor (not recorded which). It is not recorded whose cells these are; they may come from a transplant donor.

This clonotype was recorded a few times. This chain uses TRBV3-1 with TRBJ1-2; D is ambiguous. The germline CDR1 and CDR2 sequences are LGHDT and YNNKEL (reference sequence). The CDR3 length is 14 residues. Trimming took 5 bases from V and 5 from J, leaving 15 bases between them. CDR3 sequence reads: CASSYRQDLYGYTF. The CDR3 DNA sequence: TGTGCCAGCAGCTACAGACAAGATCTATATGGCTACACCTTC.

This clonotype was seen ten or more times. The V call is TRBV10-3, the J call TRBJ2-7; TRBD2 matches 10 bases. With V trimmed by 7 bases and J by 5 bases, 2 bases remained unmatched. Germline values: CDR1 ENHRY, CDR2 SYGVKD. The CDR3 has 12 amino acids. CDR3 region: CAIMSGGDEQYF. The CDR3 DNA reads TGTGCCATCATGAGCGGGGGGGACGAGCAGTACTTC.

This clonotype was detected many times. In DNA form, the CDR3 reads TGTGCCAGCAGCGTGGGACAGGGAAATCAGCCCCAGCATTTT. Amino acids: CASSVGQGNQPQHF. This chain links TRBV9 with TRBJ1-5; 9 positions match TRBD1. CDR3 size: 14 residues. Germline trimming cut 2 bases from V and 4 bases from J; bases unmatched to any gene: 1. Germline V lookup: CDR1 SGDLS, CDR2 YYNGEE. The full variable domain, rest sourced from reference TRBV9 and TRBJ1-5, is DSGVTQTPKHLITATGQRVTLRCSPRSGDLSVYWYQQSLDQGLQFLIQYYNGEERAKGNILERFSAQQFPDLHSELNLSSLELGDSALYFCASSVGQGNQPQHFGDGTRLSIL.

This clonotype was detected many times. V is TRBV7-9 and J is TRBJ1-2; D is uncertain. This CDR3 is built from 15 residues. Deletions cut 1 base from V and 4 bases from J, with 13 bases between. Germline CDR1 SEHNR, CDR2 FQNEAQ (reference sequence). The CDR3 nucleotides read TGTGCCAGCAGCTTAGTTGGTGGCGGGAGCTATGGCTACACCTTC. It yields the protein CASSLVGGGSYGYTF.

A few counts support this clonotype. This chain uses TRBV20-1 with TRBJ2-1; no clear D gene. Germline values: CDR1 DFQATT, CDR2 SNEGSKA (reference sequence). The CDR3 runs to 12 residues. The ends were cut back, 3 bases at V and 3 bases at J, with 6 bases in the middle. The chain's CDR3 is CSASTDYNEQFF. The CDR3 DNA is TGCAGTGCTAGTACAGACTACAATGAGCAGTTCTTC.